The 18 T cell receptor beta chains below all came from one sample that was sequenced in a study of human T cells and chemical hapten exposure. Time point specified: pre-sensitization, week 0. Treatment reported: therapeutic diphenylcyclopropenone sensitization with weekly scalp DPC. TCRdb recomputed calls from the RACE reads with MiXCR, one row per CDR3 protein. The sample includes around 57,000 distinct CDR3 sequences, 11% of them seen just once. This specimen consisted of whole blood, obtained in connection with sensitization to the hapten diphenylcyclopropenone (DPC). Receptors originate from a woman between 40 and 55 years old with alopecia areata. Some clones in this sample may be carry-over from other donors' samples.

This clonotype was seen a handful of times. V is TRBV18 and J is TRBJ2-5, with TRBD1 matching 7 bases. J gave up 2 bases and V 3 bases, and 0 bases lay outside the gene matches. In germline, CDR1 is KGHSH, CDR2 LQKENI. The CDR3 sequence is 13 residues long. CDR3 protein: CASSPGQQETQYF. In nucleotides, the CDR3 is TGTGCCAGCTCACCGGGACAGCAAGAGACCCAGTACTTC. Combining the CDR3 with reference TRBV18 and TRBJ2-5 gives the whole variable domain NAGVMQNPRHLVRRRGQEARLRCSPMKGHSHVYWYRQLPEEGLKFMVYLQKENIIDESGMPKERFSAEFPKEGPSILRIQQVVRGDSAAYFCASSPGQQETQYFGPGTRLLVL.

This clonotype turned up a few times. The rearrangement links TRBV7-9 to TRBJ2-5; 13 nucleotides agree with TRBD2. CDR1 is SEHNR and CDR2 is FQNEAQ in the germline V gene (reference sequence). The CDR3 contains 15 residues. Trimming took 3 bases from V and 4 from J; bases not matched to a gene: 2. The CDR3 nucleotides read TGTGCCAGCAGCTTTCGGACTAGCGGGAGAGAGACCCAGTACTTC. The encoded protein is CASSFRTSGRETQYF.

The V gene is TRBV20-1, the J gene TRBJ2-7; tentative D call: TRBD1 (8 bases). The V gene lost 5 bases and the J gene lost 1 base, with 12 bases spanning the gap. This CDR3 comprises 13 residues. The V gene's germline CDR1 is DFQATT and CDR2 SNEGSKA (reference sequence). The CDR3 region is CSAHRGGSYEQYF. In nucleotides, the CDR3 is TGCAGTGCTCACAGGGGGGGATCCTACGAGCAGTACTTC.

This chain connects TRBV5-1 to TRBJ2-7; TRBD2 matches at 7 bases. The CDR3 runs to 17 residues. Germline values: CDR1 SGHRS, CDR2 YFSETQ. After removal of 0 bases from V and 1 base from J, the junction contained 10 bases not matched to a gene. CDR3 coding DNA: TGCGCCAGCAGCTTGGGGGCTAGCGGAGGATCTTCCTACGAGCAGTACTTC. Translation: CASSLGASGGSSYEQYF.

A few counts support this clonotype. J is TRBJ1-1 and V is TRBV19, with D possibly matching TRBD1 (6 bases). Trimming cost V 3 bases and J 3 bases, with 17 bases left between them. Germline CDR1 reads LNHDA; CDR2 reads SQIVND (reference sequence). CDR3 length: 16 amino acids. The CDR3 protein is CASSIHRAGVDTEAFF. CDR3 sequence (DNA): TGTGCCAGTAGTATCCATCGAGCAGGGGTGGACACTGAAGCTTTCTTT.

This chain uses TRBV20-1 with TRBJ2-5, with TRBD2 matching over 9 bases. CDR3 length equals 14 residues. J gave up 12 bases and V 3 bases, and 14 bases lay outside the gene matches. Germline values: CDR1 DFQATT, CDR2 SNEGSKA (reference sequence). The CDR3, as DNA: TGCAGTGCTAGTGCCGGGACTAGCTTTTCTTTTGAGTACTTC. Translating gives CSASAGTSFSFEYF.

The rearrangement joins TRBV27 to TRBJ2-7, with a tentative D call TRBD1 (6 bases). Trimming removed 2 bases at V and 9 bases at J, with 14 bases between. The CDR3 has 13 residues. Germline V gives CDR1 MNHEY, CDR2 SMNVEV (reference sequence). CDR3 DNA: TGTGCCAGCAGTTTACTCGGACAGCCGGGGCAGTACTTC. It encodes CASSLLGQPGQYF.

This clonotype was counted between two and nine times. CDR3 amino acids: CASSSLQGAHEKLFF. The CDR3 nucleotides are TGTGCCAGCAGCTCCCTTCAGGGTGCGCATGAAAAACTGTTTTTT. This chain links TRBV2 with TRBJ1-4; D perhaps matches TRBD1 (5 bases). This CDR3 region has 15 residues. The germline V and J ends were trimmed by 6 bases and 6 bases, with 17 bases remaining between them. CDR1 is SNHLY and CDR2 is FYNNEI in the germline V gene. Drawing the rest from reference TRBV2 and TRBJ1-4, the complete variable domain is EPEVTQTPSHQVTQMGQEVILRCVPISNHLYFYWYRQILGQKVEFLVSFYNNEISEKSEIFDDQFSVERPDGSNFTLKIRSTKLEDSAMYFCASSSLQGAHEKLFFGSGTQLSVL.

There are many counts of this clonotype. This chain uses TRBV4-3 with TRBJ1-5, with 8 positions matching TRBD1. This CDR3 is 15 amino acids long. CDR1 is LGHNA and CDR2 is YSLEER in the germline V gene. The V and J ends lost 3 bases and 2 bases, in that order; junction bases with no gene match: 3. The CDR3 reads CASSQDRDRNQPQHF. DNA for the CDR3: TGCGCCAGCAGCCAGGACAGGGATCGCAATCAGCCCCAGCATTTT.

This clonotype was found many times. The chain is built from TRBV11-2 and TRBJ2-2; either TRBD1 or TRBD2 may fit D (5 bases each). Germline CDR1 reads SGHAT; CDR2 reads FQNNGV. V shed 6 bases and J shed 1 base, with 15 bases lying between them. The CDR3 spans 16 residues. CDR3 in DNA: TGTGCCAGCAGAACGACGCCAGGGAGGAACACCGGGGAGCTGTTTTTT. Protein sequence: CASRTTPGRNTGELFF.

This sequence joins TRBV7-9 and TRBJ1-2; D is unresolved. The ends were cut back, 2 bases at V and 7 bases at J, with 8 bases in the middle. CDR1 and CDR2 from the germline V gene are SEHNR and FQNEAQ (reference sequence). The CDR3 contains 12 residues. This CDR3 reads CASSLLAGGYTF. Here the CDR3 DNA reads TGTGCCAGCAGCTTATTGGCAGGTGGCTACACCTTC. The full variable domain, in which reference TRBV7-9 and TRBJ1-2 provide the parts outside the CDR3, is DTGVSQNPRHKITKRGQNVTFRCDPISEHNRLYWYRQTLGQGPEFLTYFQNEAQLEKSRLLSDRFSAERPKGSFSTLEIQRTEQGDSAMYLCASSLLAGGYTFGSGTRLTVV.

This clonotype has a handful of counts. The chain carries TRBV7-9 and TRBJ1-1; TRBD1 is a possible D gene (6 bases). This CDR3 region has 14 residues. Per germline, CDR1 SEHNR and CDR2 FQNEAQ (reference sequence). V lost 0 bases, J lost 4 bases, and 9 bases lay in between. DNA of the CDR3: TGTGCCAGCAGCTTAGCAGGGGGGGTCACTGAAGCTTTCTTT. As protein: CASSLAGGVTEAFF.

This chain uses TRBV7-3 with TRBJ2-1, with D possibly being TRBD2 (6 bases). The CDR3 is made up of 16 amino acids. V was clipped by 3 bases and J by 0 bases, with 12 bases between them. The germline V gene encodes CDR1 SGHTA and CDR2 FQGTGA. The CDR3 loop is CASSFTAGSSYNEQFF. DNA for the CDR3: TGTGCCAGCAGCTTTACAGCCGGGAGCTCCTACAATGAGCAGTTCTTC.

The genes are TRBV28 and TRBJ1-4, with 11 bases lining up with TRBD1. The CDR3 has 15 residues. V lost 5 bases to trimming and J lost 4 bases; unmatched junction nucleotides: 3. Germline V gene data show CDR1 as MDHEN and CDR2 as SYDVKM. The CDR3 coding sequence is TGTGCCAGCAGTCCGGGGACAGGGGGTAATGAAAAACTGTTTTTT. Translated: CASSPGTGGNEKLFF.

This clonotype was counted only a few times. The chain recombines TRBV2 with TRBJ2-2; 8 bases are shared with TRBD1. After removal of 7 bases from V and 4 bases from J, the junction contained 14 bases not matched to a gene. The CDR3 length is 17 residues. Germline V gene lookup returns CDR1 SNHLY and CDR2 FYNNEI. CDR3 DNA: TGTGCCAGCATAAGAAGGGGCAGGGGGCAAGGCACCGGGGAGCTGTTTTTT. As protein: CASIRRGRGQGTGELFF.

The chain uses TRBV20-1 and TRBJ2-5; TRBD1 aligns across 9 bases. The CDR3 is 14 amino acids. The trim removed 5 bases at V and 5 bases at J, leaving 9 bases unmatched. Germline values: CDR1 DFQATT, CDR2 SNEGSKA (reference sequence). This CDR3 is CSAGGTGRRETQYF. CDR3 nucleotide sequence: TGCAGTGCTGGGGGGACAGGGCGGCGGGAGACCCAGTACTTC.

This clonotype came up many times. V is TRBV24-1 and J is TRBJ2-2; TRBD1 matches at 9 bases. This CDR3 contains 16 residues. The V gene's germline CDR1 is KGHDR and CDR2 SFDVKD. V dropped 4 bases and J dropped 6; count of bases not matched to a gene: 8. The CDR3 reads CATSDPDRGESGELFF. In nucleotides, the CDR3 is TGTGCCACCAGTGACCCGGACAGGGGAGAATCCGGGGAGCTGTTTTTT.

This clonotype came up a few times. The chain couples TRBV28 to TRBJ2-7; D gene unclear. Between the trimmed V and J ends, which lost 6 bases and 2 bases, there was a span of 5 bases. CDR3 length: 11 residues. CDR1 MDHEN and CDR2 SYDVKM come from the germline V gene. The CDR3 DNA sequence: TGTGCCAGCAGCAGAGCCTACGAGCAGTACTTC. Amino acids: CASSRAYEQYF. Combining the CDR3 with reference TRBV28 and TRBJ2-7 gives the whole variable domain DVKVTQSSRYLVKRTGEKVFLECVQDMDHENMFWYRQDPGLGLRLIYFSYDVKMKEKGDIPEGYSVSREKKERFSLILESASTNQTSMYLCASSRAYEQYFGPGTRLTVT.